This entry lists 15 T cell receptor beta chains sequenced from one sample in a study of cytomegalovirus exposure and HLA in healthy donors. Data came from immunoSEQ multiplex PCR; TCRdb stores just in-frame clones and leaves some out. The data hold 150,000 or so clones, with 85% to 90% observed a single time. Sequencing was done on a sample of PBMCs. The receptors stem from a woman aged 25 to 39 in good health and CMV-seropositive.

This clone was observed once. The V and J genes are TRBV4-1 and TRBJ2-2, with 10 bases fitting TRBD2. There are 15 residues in the CDR3. The V and J ends lost 6 bases and 3 bases, in that order; junction bases with no gene match: 4. Germline CDR1 reads MGHRA; CDR2 reads YSYEKL. The chain's CDR3 is CASSSGTSDTGELFF. The CDR3 DNA is TGCGCCAGCAGTTCCGGGACTAGCGACACCGGGGAGCTGTTTTTT.

The V call is TRBV5-6, the J call TRBJ2-3; maybe TRBD2 (5 bases). The V end lost 0 bases, the J end lost 1 base, and 12 bases lay between the germline ends. The CDR3 has 16 amino acids. Germline V gene data show CDR1 as SGHDT and CDR2 as YYEEEE. The CDR3 DNA sequence: TGTGCCAGCAGCTTGGTGGACGGGGTTGGCACAGATACGCAGTATTTT. Translated: CASSLVDGVGTDTQYF. Full variable domain (rest looked up from reference TRBV5-6 and TRBJ2-3): DAGVTQSPTHLIKTRGQQVTLRCSPKSGHDTVSWYQQALGQGPQFIFQYYEEEERQRGNFPDRFSGHQFPNYSSELNVNALLLGDSALYLCASSLVDGVGTDTQYFGPGTRLTVL.

For this clone: Relative to the germline gene, one junction end is altered; a read error may explain this. This chain links TRBV15 with TRBJ2-7, with D possibly matching TRBD1 (7 bases). The germline gives CDR1 LNHNV, CDR2 YYDKDF (reference sequence). The CDR3 runs to 17 residues. The CDR3: CTTSRDRGPGAGEEQYF. In DNA form, the CDR3 reads TGTACCACCAGCAGAGATAGGGGGCCAGGAGCGGGTGAGGAGCAGTACTTC.

In DNA form, the CDR3 reads TGTGCCAGCAGCGTAGGACTAGCGGGAGTATCCGTTTCCAAAAACATTCAGTACTTC. Translated: CASSVGLAGVSVSKNIQYF. This chain uses TRBV9 with TRBJ2-4; 12 nucleotides line up with TRBD2. Germline loops: CDR1 SGDLS, CDR2 YYNGEE. V was clipped by 0 bases and J by 2 bases; unmatched bases: 9. The CDR3 runs to 19 residues.

This rearrangement joins TRBV9 to TRBJ1-3; D unclear. The CDR3 is 13 residues long. Germline V gives CDR1 SGDLS, CDR2 YYNGEE. Trimming took off 0 bases at V and 4 bases at J, with 5 bases between the two ends. Here the CDR3 reads CASSVAGGNTIYF. DNA of the CDR3: TGTGCCAGCAGCGTAGCAGGAGGAAACACCATATATTTT.

The V and J genes are TRBV2 and TRBJ2-1; TRBD2 agrees at 9 bases. The CDR3 length is 18 residues. The V segment lost 3 bases and the J segment 2 bases; nucleotides outside the gene matches: 11. Germline V gene sequence: CDR1 SNHLY, CDR2 FYNNEI. The CDR3 DNA reads TGTGCCAGCAGTGAGCGAGCGCTAGCGGGAATCGCCTACAATGAGCAGTTCTTC. Amino acid sequence: CASSERALAGIAYNEQFF.

The J gene is TRBJ1-1, the V gene TRBV9; the D gene is possibly TRBD1 (5 bases). CDR3 size: 14 residues. Germline V gene data show CDR1 as SGDLS and CDR2 as YYNGEE. Trimming pared 2 bases from V and 6 bases from J, leaving 14 bases between. The CDR3 loop reads CASSVKGIGAEAFF. For the CDR3, the DNA is TGTGCCAGCAGCGTCAAGGGGATCGGCGCTGAAGCTTTCTTT.

The table lists this clone with a count of one. The chain uses TRBV7-9 and TRBJ1-2; D is unclear. Germline CDR1 reads SEHNR; CDR2 reads FQNEAQ (reference sequence). There are 13 residues in the CDR3. The germline V and J ends were trimmed by 2 bases and 1 base, with 5 bases remaining between them. The CDR3 region has the DNA TGTGCCAGCAGCTTACGGGTTAACTATGGCTACACCTTC. Translating it yields CASSLRVNYGYTF.

The chain employs TRBV27 and TRBJ1-5; no clear D gene. From germline, CDR1 is MNHEY and CDR2 SMNVEV (reference sequence). The CDR3 length is 14 residues. Between the trimmed V and J ends, which lost 3 bases and 3 bases, there was a span of 9 bases. CDR3 DNA: TGTGCCAGCAGTTTGGGCCAGTCCAATCAGCCCCAGCATTTT. The encoded protein is CASSLGQSNQPQHF.

V gene TRBV5-1 combines with J gene TRBJ2-7, with 8 positions matching TRBD1. Germline CDR1 and CDR2: SGHRS and YFSETQ. V gave up 4 bases and J gave up 2 bases; unmatched junction bases: 14. CDR3 length equals 17 residues. The CDR3 reads CASSPGQVAPYPYEQYF. As DNA, the CDR3 is TGCGCCAGCAGCCCGGGACAGGTAGCCCCCTATCCCTACGAGCAGTACTTC. The complete variable domain, with remaining parts taken from reference TRBV5-1 and TRBJ2-7, reads KAGVTQTPRYLIKTRGQQVTLSCSPISGHRSVSWYQQTPGQGLQFLFEYFSETQRNKGNFPGRFSGRQFSNSRSEMNVSTLELGDSALYLCASSPGQVAPYPYEQYFGPGTRLTVT.

CDR3 sequence: CSVEDWPGLAGSKETQYF. The CDR3 nucleotides are TGCAGCGTTGAAGATTGGCCGGGACTAGCGGGATCAAAAGAGACCCAGTACTTC. V usage is TRBV29-1 and J usage is TRBJ2-5, with 13 bases identical to TRBD2. V gave up 0 bases and J gave up 3 bases; unmatched junction bases: 10. Germline V gene lookup returns CDR1 SQVTM and CDR2 ANQGSEA. The CDR3 runs 18 residues.

The V call is TRBV5-5, the J call TRBJ1-2; maybe TRBD1 (6 bases). Germline loops: CDR1 SGHKS, CDR2 YYEKEE (reference sequence). V gave up 0 bases and J gave up 4 bases, with 19 bases separating them. This CDR3 is built from 17 residues. As DNA, the CDR3 is TGTGCCAGCAGCTTGGATGGGGGCGCATACCCCCCCTATGGCTACACCTTC. Its translation is CASSLDGGAYPPYGYTF.

The V call is TRBV2, the J call TRBJ2-7, with TRBD1 identical over 10 bases. The CDR3 is 15 amino acids. CDR1 is SNHLY, CDR2 FYNNEI, per germline. J was trimmed by 2 bases and V by 8 bases; bases with no gene match: 9. The CDR3 loop is CASAYGGQGAYEQYF. In DNA, the CDR3 is TGTGCCAGCGCGTATGGTGGACAGGGGGCCTACGAGCAGTACTTC.

The rearrangement joins TRBV29-1 to TRBJ2-2; TRBD2 aligns across 11 bases. With V trimmed by 2 bases and J by 5 bases, 1 base remained unmatched. This CDR3 contains 14 residues. Per the germline V gene, CDR1 is SQVTM and CDR2 is ANQGSEA. CDR3 sequence reads: CSVEWTSGTGELFF. The CDR3 region has the DNA TGCAGCGTTGAATGGACTAGCGGGACCGGGGAGCTGTTTTTT.

The V gene is TRBV23-1, the J gene TRBJ2-2, with 9 nucleotides matching TRBD1. Being an ORF, TRBV23-1 has a function that is uncertain. The CDR3 is made up of 16 amino acids. Trimming at V came to 0 bases and at J to 8 bases, leaving 7 bases not matched to a gene. CDR3 protein: CASSQSGQGWKGELFF. CDR3 bases: TGCGCCAGCAGTCAATCGGGACAGGGATGGAAGGGGGAGCTGTTTTTT.